This TCR beta chain was profiled in a study of blood T cells in healthy people across ages. Isolation yielded PBMCs, at least 7 million per sample, in every case. Germline values: CDR1 ENHRY, CDR2 SYGVKD. The CDR3 consists of 13 residues. Trimming stripped 0 bases from V and 5 bases from J, with 6 bases between. Whole-study findings and limits: Lack of knowledge of donor CMV status possibly confounded expanded clonotype changes. Long-lived and aged donors differed, with more naive CD4+ cells and higher diversity in the long-lived.

This clonotype was detected many times. Its antigen is undetermined. With a J-beta primer mix and a sample-barcoded 5' primer, a second PCR ran roughly 6 to 11 cycles. Each cDNA molecule was tagged by a template-switch adaptor with 12 random nucleotides. TCRdb recomputed calls from the 5' RACE reads with MiXCR, one row per CDR3 protein. The table lists some 1.5 million distinct CDR3 sequences, about 28% of them singletons, with less than 9.5% in the top ten. The chain combines TRBV10-3 with TRBJ2-3; tentative D call: TRBD2 (5 bases). Sample: blood. The TCR was taken from a woman in her thirties in good health. In DNA, the CDR3 is TGTGCCATCAGTGAGTCCGGGATAGATACGCAGTATTTT. Translated, it gives CAISESGIDTQYF.